This T cell receptor (beta chain) comes out of a study of beta chain features in type 1 diabetes. For the study at large: Cell yields, gender and age were comparable in patients and healthy donors.

Expressed TCRB transcripts were sequenced because the isolated RNA had all been reverse transcribed beforehand. Sequenced by immunoSEQ multiplex PCR; TCRdb stores in-frame clones only, minus some. The top ten hold about 0.012% of the sample, which has a few hundred thousand clones, about 24% seen once. Study findings and constraints: When Type 1 diabetes patients were examined, their TCRB CDR3s proved moderately but significantly shorter in all four CD4+ subsets. Equally in patients and controls, PCR might preferentially amplify shorter templates.

Trimming pared 5 bases from V and 0 bases from J, leaving 13 bases between. The CDR3 is 15 amino acids. Germline V CDR1 and CDR2: SGHTA, FQGTGA. Concerning this clone itself: Its antigen remains unknown.

Per donor, one heparinised blood draw averaged roughly 110 mL. Each sorted fraction was over 95% pure. The chain links TRBV7-3 to TRBJ1-2; D not resolved. Sequenced input: naive CD4+ T cells from blood. The TCR originated in a woman between 25 and 40 years old with type 1 diabetes. The CDR3 here is CASSPDSSTNYGYTF. CDR3 DNA sequence: TGTGCCAGCAGCCCGGACTCGTCCACTAACTATGGCTACACCTTC.